This is a list of T cell receptor beta chains from one sample in a study of T cell responses to AZD1222 COVID-19 vaccine. The table came from immunoSEQ multiplex PCR; TCRdb's copy has only in-frame clones and leaves some out. Of about 110,000 clones in the sample, around 90% are singletons; the top ten hold about 4.5%. This specimen was peripheral blood, taken on day 0 of AZD1222 vaccination. The receptors come from an adult in good health. Both conserved end residues are part of each CDR3. The D gene is left open where the match is weak. The size of a clone is reported for some rows only, either as once, few or many, or as a class for expanded clones.

D,J,V,size,DNA,CDR3
NA,TRBJ2-3,TRBV27,NA,TGTGCCAGCAGTCGCCGGACATCGGGAACAGATACGCAGTATTTT,CASSRRTSGTDTQYF
NA,TRBJ1-5,TRBV7-9,NA,TGTGCCAGCACCGCGGGGGGGGTAAGTCAGCCCCAGCATTTT,CASTAGGVSQPQHF
NA,TRBJ1-1,TRBV19,NA,TGTGCCAGTAGTTTTGGATTAGGGGTTGGGGCTTTCTTT,CASSFGLGVGAFF
NA,TRBJ2-2,TRBV6-4,NA,TGTGCCAGCAGTCCCCGGGAGACCGGGGAGCTGTTTTTT,CASSPRETGELFF
NA,TRBJ2-7,TRBV29-1,NA,TGCAGCGTTGAAGGGAATTACGAGCAGTACTTC,CSVEGNYEQYF
NA,TRBJ1-5,TRBV15,NA,TGTGCCACCAGCAGAAAACAAGGGGGTCAGCCCCAGCATTTT,CATSRKQGGQPQHF
TRBD2,TRBJ2-7,TRBV4-1,NA,TGCGCCAGCAGCCAAGCTAGCGGGAAGAATTACGAGCAGTACTTC,CASSQASGKNYEQYF
NA,TRBJ1-4,TRBV4-2,once,TGTGCCAGCACCCGGATAGGGGCCGGTAATGAAAAACTGTTTTTT,CASTRIGAGNEKLFF
TRBD1,TRBJ1-1,TRBV11-2,NA,TGTGCCAGCAGCTTGAAACAGGGGGCTATTGCTGAAGCTTTCTTT,CASSLKQGAIAEAFF
TRBD2,TRBJ2-3,TRBV6-2/TRBV6-3,once,TGTGCCAGCAGTTACCTAGCGGGGGGTCAAAATACGCAGTATTTT,CASSYLAGGQNTQYF
NA,TRBJ1-2,TRBV6-5,NA,TGTGCCAGCAGTTACTCGACGGCGAACTATGGCTACACCTTC,CASSYSTANYGYTF
NA,TRBJ1-2,TRBV19,NA,TGTGCCAGTAGTAAACGGGGGGAAGCCGCTGGCTACACCTTC,CASSKRGEAAGYTF
NA,TRBJ2-7,TRBV6-2/TRBV6-3,NA,TGTGCCAGCAGTTACGCTTTGAAGATTGAGTCTGCTACCACCTCCTACGAGCAGTACTTC,CASSYALKIESATTSYEQYF
TRBD2,TRBJ2-3,TRBV11-2,NA,TGTGCCAGCAGCTTAGGTGCGGGAGTCGGGTTAGATACGCAGTATTTT,CASSLGAGVGLDTQYF
NA,TRBJ2-7,TRBV4-2,NA,TGTGCCAGCAGCCAAGACAGGGGTTCCTACGAGCAGTACTTC,CASSQDRGSYEQYF
TRBD1,TRBJ1-5,TRBV6-1,NA,TGTGCCAGCAGTGAAGCTTATGGGGGACAGGAGGGCCAGCCCCAGCATTTT,CASSEAYGGQEGQPQHF
NA,TRBJ2-6,TRBV30,NA,TGTGCCTGGAGGAGCTCTGGGGCCAACGTCCTGACTTTC,CAWRSSGANVLTF
TRBD1,TRBJ1-3,TRBV15,NA,TGTGCCACCAAAGGGACAGGCATAACACCCTCTGGAAACACCATATATTTT,CATKGTGITPSGNTIYF
NA,TRBJ2-5,TRBV11-2,NA,TGTGCCAGCAGCCGTGGACTGGCCCAAGAGACCCAGTACTTC,CASSRGLAQETQYF
NA,TRBJ2-1,TRBV9,NA,TGTGCCAGCAGCCAAGACTCAGTTGGGGGTCGGGAGCAGTTCTTC,CASSQDSVGGREQFF
NA,TRBJ2-2,TRBV7-2,NA,TGTGCCAGCAGTCTCGCAGGGGCGAACACCGGGGAGCTGTTTTTT,CASSLAGANTGELFF
NA,TRBJ2-7,TRBV9,NA,TGTGCCAGCAGCGTAGACCCTGATTCCTACGAGCAGTACTTC,CASSVDPDSYEQYF
NA,TRBJ1-2,TRBV28,NA,TGTGCCAGCAGTTTAAGTGGGTGGGGACACGCGACCTTC,CASSLSGWGHATF
NA,TRBJ1-1,TRBV18,NA,TGTGCCAGCTCCGGGAATACTGAAGCTTTCTTT,CASSGNTEAFF
NA,TRBJ2-1,TRBV18,NA,TGTGCCAGCTCACCCATGGGGCGGGACAATAAGCAGTTCTTC,CASSPMGRDNKQFF
NA,TRBJ2-5,TRBV13,NA,TGTGCCAGCAGCTTATCGGATCGACAAGAGACCCAGTACTTC,CASSLSDRQETQYF
NA,TRBJ2-5,TRBV5-1,NA,TGCGCCAGCACCAAGCAGGGAGGCCCTCAAGAGACCCAGTACTTC,CASTKQGGPQETQYF
TRBD2,TRBJ2-1,TRBV5-1,NA,TGCGCCAGCAGCTTCTACCGACTAGCGGGAGACAATGAGCAGTTCTTC,CASSFYRLAGDNEQFF
NA,TRBJ1-1,TRBV28,once,TGTGCCAGCAGAGCTGGGCCTTGGGGAGGGAGCACTGAAGCTTTCTTT,CASRAGPWGGSTEAFF
TRBD2,TRBJ2-7,TRBV13,NA,TGTGCCAGCAGCCCCCAGACTAGCGGGAGGTACGAGCAGTACTTC,CASSPQTSGRYEQYF
TRBD2,TRBJ2-7,TRBV18,NA,TGTGCCAGCTCACCACTTGCAGGCGGGAGGTCGTTAGCCTACGAGCAGTACTTC,CASSPLAGGRSLAYEQYF